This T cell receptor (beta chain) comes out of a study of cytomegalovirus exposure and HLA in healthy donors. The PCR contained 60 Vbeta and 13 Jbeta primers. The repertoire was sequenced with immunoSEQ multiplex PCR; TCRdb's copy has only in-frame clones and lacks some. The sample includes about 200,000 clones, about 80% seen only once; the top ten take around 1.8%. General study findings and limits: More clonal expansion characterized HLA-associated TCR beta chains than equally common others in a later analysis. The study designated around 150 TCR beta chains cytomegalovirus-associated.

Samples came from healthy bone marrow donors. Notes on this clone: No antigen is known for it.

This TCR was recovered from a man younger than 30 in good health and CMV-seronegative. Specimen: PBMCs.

The CDR3 DNA follows: TGTGCCAGCAGCTTAGGGCCTAGGGAGACCCAGTACTTC. This gives the protein CASSLGPRETQYF. The chain joins TRBV7-9 to TRBJ2-5; D is uncertain. Looked up from germline, CDR1 is SEHNR and CDR2 is FQNEAQ (reference sequence). V was shortened by 1 base and J by 5 bases, with 8 bases between the two germline ends. CDR3 size: 13 residues.